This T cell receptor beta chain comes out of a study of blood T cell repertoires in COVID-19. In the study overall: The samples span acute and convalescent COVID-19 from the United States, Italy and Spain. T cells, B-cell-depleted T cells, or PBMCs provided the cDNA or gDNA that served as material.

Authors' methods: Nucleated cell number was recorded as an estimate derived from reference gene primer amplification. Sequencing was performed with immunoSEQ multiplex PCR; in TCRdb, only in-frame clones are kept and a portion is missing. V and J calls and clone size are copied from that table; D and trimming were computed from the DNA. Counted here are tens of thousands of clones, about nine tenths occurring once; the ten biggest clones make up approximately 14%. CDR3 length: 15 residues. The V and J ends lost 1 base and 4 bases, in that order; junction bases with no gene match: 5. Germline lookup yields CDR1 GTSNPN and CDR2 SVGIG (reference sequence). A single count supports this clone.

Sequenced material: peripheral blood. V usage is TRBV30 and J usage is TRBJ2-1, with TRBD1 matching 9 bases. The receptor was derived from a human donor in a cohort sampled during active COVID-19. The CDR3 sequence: CAWSGGQGPYNEQFF. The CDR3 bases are TGTGCCTGGAGTGGCGGACAGGGGCCATACAATGAGCAGTTCTTC.